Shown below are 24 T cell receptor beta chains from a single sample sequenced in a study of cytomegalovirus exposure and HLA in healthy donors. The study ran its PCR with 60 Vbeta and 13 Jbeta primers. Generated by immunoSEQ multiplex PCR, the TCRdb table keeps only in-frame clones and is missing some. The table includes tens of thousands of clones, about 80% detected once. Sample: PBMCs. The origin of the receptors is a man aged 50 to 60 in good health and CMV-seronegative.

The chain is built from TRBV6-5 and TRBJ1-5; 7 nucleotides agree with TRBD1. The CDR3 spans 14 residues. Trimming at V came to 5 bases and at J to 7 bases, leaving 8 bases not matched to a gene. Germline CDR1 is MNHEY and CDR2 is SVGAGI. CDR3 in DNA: TGTGCCAGCAGTGGCTCACAGGGGAAACAGCCCCAGCATTTT. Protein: CASSGSQGKQPQHF.

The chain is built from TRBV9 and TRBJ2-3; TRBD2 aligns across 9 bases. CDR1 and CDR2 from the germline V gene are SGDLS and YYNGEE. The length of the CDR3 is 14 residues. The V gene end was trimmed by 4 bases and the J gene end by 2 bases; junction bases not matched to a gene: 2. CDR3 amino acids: CASSSGLATDTQYF. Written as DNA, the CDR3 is TGTGCCAGCAGCTCGGGACTAGCCACAGATACGCAGTATTTT.

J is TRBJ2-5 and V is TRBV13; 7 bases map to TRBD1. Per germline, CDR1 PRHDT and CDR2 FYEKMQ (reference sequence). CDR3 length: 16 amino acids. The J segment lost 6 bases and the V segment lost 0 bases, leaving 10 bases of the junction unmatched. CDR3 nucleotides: TGTGCCAGCAGCTTAGGCCTCGGAAACAGGGGAAAGACCCAGTACTTC. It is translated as CASSLGLGNRGKTQYF.

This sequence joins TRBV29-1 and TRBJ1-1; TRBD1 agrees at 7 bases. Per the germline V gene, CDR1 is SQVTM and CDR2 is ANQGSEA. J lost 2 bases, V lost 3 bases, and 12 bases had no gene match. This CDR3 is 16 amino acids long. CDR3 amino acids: CSVEREVQGVNTEAFF. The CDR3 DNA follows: TGCAGCGTTGAGAGGGAGGTCCAGGGGGTCAACACTGAAGCTTTCTTT.

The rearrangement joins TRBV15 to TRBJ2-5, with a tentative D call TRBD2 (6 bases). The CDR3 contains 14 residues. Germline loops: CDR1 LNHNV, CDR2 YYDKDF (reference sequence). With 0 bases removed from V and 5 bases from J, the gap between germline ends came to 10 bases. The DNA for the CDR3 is TGTGCCACCAGCAGAGATCGGGGGATGGAGACCCAGTACTTC. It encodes CATSRDRGMETQYF.

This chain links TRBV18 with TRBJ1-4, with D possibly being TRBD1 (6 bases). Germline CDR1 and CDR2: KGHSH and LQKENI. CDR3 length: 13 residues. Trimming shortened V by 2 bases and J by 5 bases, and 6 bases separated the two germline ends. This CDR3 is CASSPGQNEKLFF. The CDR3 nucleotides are TGTGCCAGCTCACCAGGACAGAATGAAAAACTGTTTTTT.

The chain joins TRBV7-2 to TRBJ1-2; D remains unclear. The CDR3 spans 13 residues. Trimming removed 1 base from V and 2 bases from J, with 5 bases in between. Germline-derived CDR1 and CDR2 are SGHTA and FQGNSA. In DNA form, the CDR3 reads TGTGCCAGCAGCTTAGTCGGGAACTATGGCTACACCTTC. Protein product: CASSLVGNYGYTF.

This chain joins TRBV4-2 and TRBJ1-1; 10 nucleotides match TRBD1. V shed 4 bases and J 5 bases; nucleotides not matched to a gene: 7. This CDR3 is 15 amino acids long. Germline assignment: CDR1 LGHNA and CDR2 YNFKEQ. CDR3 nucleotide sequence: TGTGCCAGCAGCCTGACAGGGGGCGCGAATACTGAAGCTTTCTTT. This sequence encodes CASSLTGGANTEAFF.

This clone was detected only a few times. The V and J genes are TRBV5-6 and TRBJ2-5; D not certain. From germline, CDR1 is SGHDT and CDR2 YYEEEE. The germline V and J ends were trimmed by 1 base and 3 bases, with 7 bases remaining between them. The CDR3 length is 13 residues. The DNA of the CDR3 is TGTGCCAGCAGCTTGTACCTAGAAGAGACCCAGTACTTC. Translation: CASSLYLEETQYF.

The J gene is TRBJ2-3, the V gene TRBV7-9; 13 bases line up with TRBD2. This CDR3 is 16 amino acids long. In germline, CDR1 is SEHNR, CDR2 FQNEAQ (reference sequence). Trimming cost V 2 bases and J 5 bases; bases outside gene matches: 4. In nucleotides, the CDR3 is TGTGCCAGCAGCTTACCTCGGACTAGCGGGGGAGATACGCAGTATTTT. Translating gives CASSLPRTSGGDTQYF.

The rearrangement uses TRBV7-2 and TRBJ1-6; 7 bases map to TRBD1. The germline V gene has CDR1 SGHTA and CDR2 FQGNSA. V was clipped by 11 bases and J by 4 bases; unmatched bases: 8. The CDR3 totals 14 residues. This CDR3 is CAGSTGVYNSPLHF. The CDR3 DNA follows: TGTGCCGGATCAACAGGGGTGTATAATTCACCCCTCCACTTT. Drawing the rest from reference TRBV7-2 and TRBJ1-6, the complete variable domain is GAGVSQSPSNKVTEKGKDVELRCDPISGHTALYWYRQSLGQGLEFLIYFQGNSAPDKSGLPSDRFSAERTGGSVSTLTIQRTQQEDSAVYLCAGSTGVYNSPLHFGNGTRLTVT.

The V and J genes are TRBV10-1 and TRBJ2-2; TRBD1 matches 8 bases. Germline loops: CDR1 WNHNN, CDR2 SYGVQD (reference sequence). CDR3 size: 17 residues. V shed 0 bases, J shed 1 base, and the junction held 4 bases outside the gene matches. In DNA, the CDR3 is TGCGCCAGCAGTGAGTCACAACAGGGGGTGAACACCGGGGAGCTGTTTTTT. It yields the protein CASSESQQGVNTGELFF.

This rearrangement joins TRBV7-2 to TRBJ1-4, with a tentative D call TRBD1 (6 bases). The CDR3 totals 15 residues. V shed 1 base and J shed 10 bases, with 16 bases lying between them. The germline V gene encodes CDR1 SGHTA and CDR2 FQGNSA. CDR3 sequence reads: CASSLGDIRAGKLFF. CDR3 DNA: TGTGCCAGCAGCTTAGGGGACATCAGGGCGGGAAAACTGTTTTTT.

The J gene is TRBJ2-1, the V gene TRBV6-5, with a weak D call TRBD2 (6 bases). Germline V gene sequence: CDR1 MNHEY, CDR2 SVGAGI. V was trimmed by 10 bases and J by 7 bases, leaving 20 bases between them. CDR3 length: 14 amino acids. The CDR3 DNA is TGTGCCACGACCCTAGTGGGCGGGGAAAATGAGCAGTTCTTC. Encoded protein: CATTLVGGENEQFF.

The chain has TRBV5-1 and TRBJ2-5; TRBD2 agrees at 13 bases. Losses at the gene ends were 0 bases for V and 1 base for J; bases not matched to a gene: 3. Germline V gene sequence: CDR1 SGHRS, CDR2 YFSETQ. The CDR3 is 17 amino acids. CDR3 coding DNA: TGCGCCAGCAGCTTGGGACTAGCGGGGGGCATCCAAGAGACCCAGTACTTC. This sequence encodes CASSLGLAGGIQETQYF.

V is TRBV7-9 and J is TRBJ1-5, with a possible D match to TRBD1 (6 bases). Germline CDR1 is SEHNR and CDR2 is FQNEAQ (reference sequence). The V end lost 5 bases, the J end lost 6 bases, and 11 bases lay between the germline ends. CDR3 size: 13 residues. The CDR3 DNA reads TGTGCCAGCAGCCCACAGGGTACTCAGCCCCAGCATTTT. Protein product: CASSPQGTQPQHF.

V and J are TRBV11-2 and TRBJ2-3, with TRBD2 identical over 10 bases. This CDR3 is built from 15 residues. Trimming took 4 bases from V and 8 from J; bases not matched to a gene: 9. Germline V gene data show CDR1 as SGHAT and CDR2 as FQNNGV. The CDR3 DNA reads TGTGCCAGCAGCTCGGGACTAGCGTCTCTAGGTACGCAGTATTTT. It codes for CASSSGLASLGTQYF.

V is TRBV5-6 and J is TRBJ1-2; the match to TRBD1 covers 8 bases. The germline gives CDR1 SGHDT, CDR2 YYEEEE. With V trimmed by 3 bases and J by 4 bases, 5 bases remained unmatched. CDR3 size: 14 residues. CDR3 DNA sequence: TGTGCCAGCAGCTACGACAGGGGAACCTATGGCTACACCTTC. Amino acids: CASSYDRGTYGYTF. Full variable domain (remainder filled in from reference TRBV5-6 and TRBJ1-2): DAGVTQSPTHLIKTRGQQVTLRCSPKSGHDTVSWYQQALGQGPQFIFQYYEEEERQRGNFPDRFSGHQFPNYSSELNVNALLLGDSALYLCASSYDRGTYGYTFGSGTRLTVV.

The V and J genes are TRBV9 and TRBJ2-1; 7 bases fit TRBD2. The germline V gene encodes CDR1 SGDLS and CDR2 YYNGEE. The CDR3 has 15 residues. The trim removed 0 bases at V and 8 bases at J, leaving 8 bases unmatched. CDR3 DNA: TGTGCCAGCAGCGTAGTGGGGGGGACCTTTGATGAGCAGTTCTTC. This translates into CASSVVGGTFDEQFF.

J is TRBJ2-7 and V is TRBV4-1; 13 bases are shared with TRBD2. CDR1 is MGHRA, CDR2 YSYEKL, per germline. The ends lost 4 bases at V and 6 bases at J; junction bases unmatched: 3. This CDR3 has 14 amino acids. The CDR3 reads CASSLGLAGLEQYF. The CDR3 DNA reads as TGCGCCAGCAGCCTGGGACTAGCGGGGCTCGAGCAGTACTTC.

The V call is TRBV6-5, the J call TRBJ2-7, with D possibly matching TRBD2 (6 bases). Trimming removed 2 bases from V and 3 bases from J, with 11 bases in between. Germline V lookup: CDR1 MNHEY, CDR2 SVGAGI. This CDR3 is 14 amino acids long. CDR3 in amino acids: CASSYLGLNYEQYF. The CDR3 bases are TGTGCCAGCAGTTACCTAGGACTAAACTACGAGCAGTACTTC.

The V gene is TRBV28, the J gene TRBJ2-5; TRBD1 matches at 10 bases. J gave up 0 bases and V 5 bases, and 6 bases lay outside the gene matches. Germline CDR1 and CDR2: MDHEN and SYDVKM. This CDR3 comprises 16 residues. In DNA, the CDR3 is TGTGCCAGCAGTCCATCCGGGACAGGGGACCAAGAGACCCAGTACTTC. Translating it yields CASSPSGTGDQETQYF.

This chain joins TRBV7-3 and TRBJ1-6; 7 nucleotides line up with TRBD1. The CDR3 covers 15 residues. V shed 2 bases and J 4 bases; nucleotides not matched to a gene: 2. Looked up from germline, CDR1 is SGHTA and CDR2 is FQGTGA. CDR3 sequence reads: CASSLEGQYNSPLHF. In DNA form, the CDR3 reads TGTGCCAGCAGCTTAGAGGGACAGTATAATTCACCCCTCCACTTT.

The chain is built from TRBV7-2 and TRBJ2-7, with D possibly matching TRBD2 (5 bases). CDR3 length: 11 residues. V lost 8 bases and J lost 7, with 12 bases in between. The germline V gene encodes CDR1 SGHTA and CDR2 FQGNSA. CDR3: CASGRRGEQYF. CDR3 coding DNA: TGTGCCAGCGGCCGACGCGGGGAGCAGTACTTC. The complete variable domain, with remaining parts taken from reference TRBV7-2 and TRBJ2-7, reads GAGVSQSPSNKVTEKGKDVELRCDPISGHTALYWYRQSLGQGLEFLIYFQGNSAPDKSGLPSDRFSAERTGGSVSTLTIQRTQQEDSAVYLCASGRRGEQYFGPGTRLTVT.